One sample yielded the 16 T cell receptor beta chains listed below, sequenced in a study of T-cell memory formation after mild COVID-19. TCRdb itself ran the 5' RACE reads through MiXCR, one entry per CDR3 protein. The table records 150,000 to 200,000 distinct CDR3 sequences, 16% of them present only once. Source material: PBMCs or a T cell subset sorted from them (not recorded which). The receptors were gathered from an adult woman who had mild COVID-19 (a few samples of this study predate the infection). Cell type and time point are not known.

The chain uses TRBV10-3 and TRBJ2-3; D not resolved. V lost 0 bases and J lost 6, with 13 bases in between. The germline gives CDR1 ENHRY, CDR2 SYGVKD. This CDR3 is 15 amino acids long. CDR3 in amino acids: CAISESVRMGDTQYF. CDR3 nucleotides: TGTGCCATCAGTGAGTCGGTACGGATGGGGGATACGCAGTATTTT.

In DNA, the CDR3 is TGTGCCAGCAGTTTGAGGGGCCCGACGGGGTCTACGAGCACTGAAGCTTTCTTT. It is translated as CASSLRGPTGSTSTEAFF. V and J are TRBV12-3 or TRBV12-4 and TRBJ1-1, with D tentatively TRBD1 (5 bases). The V gene lost 3 bases and the J gene lost 4 bases, with 24 bases spanning the gap. The CDR3 is made up of 18 amino acids.

This chain uses TRBV4-3 with TRBJ2-1; 10 nucleotides match TRBD1. Germline CDR1 and CDR2: LGHNA and YSLEER. With V trimmed by 4 bases and J by 9 bases, 6 bases remained unmatched. This CDR3 region has 14 residues. The CDR3 DNA reads as TGCGCCAGCAGCCCAGCGACAGGGGGCGGTGAGCAGTTCTTC. This sequence encodes CASSPATGGGEQFF.

V usage is TRBV12-3 or TRBV12-4 and J usage is TRBJ2-3; 7 nucleotides align to TRBD2. The CDR3 consists of 15 residues. The J segment lost 3 bases and the V segment lost 4 bases, leaving 7 bases of the junction unmatched. This CDR3 reads CASSSRTRMTDTQYF. In DNA, the CDR3 is TGTGCCAGCAGTTCCCGGACTAGAATGACAGATACGCAGTATTTT.

This clonotype was seen a handful of times. The gene calls are TRBV3-1 and TRBJ2-5; TRBD2 matches at 10 bases. Trimming at V came to 6 bases and at J to 5 bases, leaving 6 bases not matched to a gene. The CDR3 has 14 residues. Germline V gene data show CDR1 as LGHDT and CDR2 as YNNKEL (reference sequence). Here the CDR3 reads CASRKRGGLETQYF. CDR3 in DNA: TGTGCCAGCAGAAAGCGGGGGGGCCTGGAGACCCAGTACTTC.

The chain has TRBV12-3 or TRBV12-4 and TRBJ2-3, with no clear D. This CDR3 is built from 12 residues. Trimming stripped 2 bases from V and 6 bases from J, with 6 bases between. The CDR3 DNA is TGTGCCAGCAGTTTATTGGGCGATACGCAGTATTTT. Translating gives CASSLLGDTQYF.

The V gene is TRBV20-1, the J gene TRBJ1-6, with D tentatively TRBD1 (5 bases). Germline lookup yields CDR1 DFQATT and CDR2 SNEGSKA (reference sequence). Trimming cost V 3 bases and J 10 bases, with 13 bases left between them. This CDR3 contains 13 residues. The CDR3: CSASRGDRSPLHF. DNA of the CDR3: TGCAGTGCTAGTCGGGGGGATAGATCACCCCTCCACTTT.

This clonotype was observed at least ten times. This chain connects TRBV10-3 to TRBJ2-7, with D tentatively TRBD1 (6 bases). CDR1 is ENHRY and CDR2 is SYGVKD in the germline V gene. The V gene lost 11 bases and the J gene lost 5 bases, with 25 bases spanning the gap. This CDR3 spans 15 amino acids. The CDR3 bases are TGTGCCGTGAAGGATCCCCGGGACACGCGAGACGAGCAGTACTTC. It yields the protein CAVKDPRDTRDEQYF.

CDR3 sequence: CASSWLDRYEQYF. The CDR3 DNA sequence: TGTGCCAGCAGCTGGCTGGACAGGTACGAGCAGTACTTC. The V call is TRBV7-2, the J call TRBJ2-7, with 7 bases aligning to TRBD1. Losses at the gene ends were 4 bases for V and 4 bases for J; bases not matched to a gene: 4. CDR1 and CDR2 from the germline V gene are SGHTA and FQGNSA. This CDR3 comprises 13 residues.

The chain carries TRBV10-3 and TRBJ2-7, with TRBD1 as a possible D gene (6 bases). The CDR3 is 12 residues long. V lost 6 bases and J 3 bases, leaving 9 bases between the germline ends. Germline V gene sequence: CDR1 ENHRY, CDR2 SYGVKD. CDR3 DNA: TGTGCCATCAGATCGACAGGCTACGAGCAGTACTTC. It is translated as CAIRSTGYEQYF.

The V and J genes are TRBV25-1 and TRBJ2-7; D gene unclear. Trimming pared 2 bases from V and 3 bases from J, leaving 5 bases between. The CDR3 has 12 amino acids. The germline V gene has CDR1 MGHDK and CDR2 SYGVNS. The CDR3 region is CASSEVYYEQYF. CDR3 nucleotide sequence: TGTGCCAGCAGTGAAGTCTACTACGAGCAGTACTTC.

This clonotype was observed a handful of times. The chain employs TRBV2 and TRBJ1-5; D unclear. CDR3 size: 15 residues. V was trimmed by 4 bases and J by 3 bases, leaving 13 bases between them. Germline CDR1 and CDR2: SNHLY and FYNNEI. Here the CDR3 DNA reads TGTGCCAGCAGTGTCACCGTGGGGAACAATCAGCCCCAGCATTTT. Its protein product is CASSVTVGNNQPQHF.

This clonotype was seen ten or more times. This rearrangement joins TRBV7-7 to TRBJ2-5; 9 bases map to TRBD2. In germline, CDR1 is SSHAT, CDR2 FNYEAQ (reference sequence). The ends lost 5 bases at V and 0 bases at J; junction bases unmatched: 4. The CDR3 extends over 15 amino acids. CDR3 nucleotide sequence: TGTGCCAGCAGCAAGGGACTAGCAGACCAAGAGACCCAGTACTTC. Translation: CASSKGLADQETQYF. Looking up the rest from reference TRBV7-7 and TRBJ2-5 gives the full variable domain: GAGVSQSPRYKVTKRGQDVTLRCDPISSHATLYWYQQALGQGPEFLTYFNYEAQPDKSGLPSDRFSAERPEGSISTLTIQRTEQRDSAMYRCASSKGLADQETQYFGPGTRLLVL.

V is TRBV20-1 and J is TRBJ1-1, with D hard to call. The germline V gene encodes CDR1 DFQATT and CDR2 SNEGSKA (reference sequence). The CDR3 is 12 residues long. V lost 0 bases, J lost 12 bases, and 14 bases lay in between. As DNA, the CDR3 is TGCAGTGCTAGAGATTCCGGCCGGGGTACTTTCTTT. This translates into CSARDSGRGTFF.

The chain recombines TRBV7-2 with TRBJ2-1, with D perhaps matching TRBD1 (5 bases). With 0 bases removed from V and 5 bases from J, the gap between germline ends came to 14 bases. CDR3 length equals 16 residues. The germline V gene encodes CDR1 SGHTA and CDR2 FQGNSA. The CDR3 DNA reads TGTGCCAGCAGCTTAGCAGCCAGGGATAACAACAATGAGCAGTTCTTC. Translating it yields CASSLAARDNNNEQFF.

This clonotype appeared many times. V usage is TRBV29-1 and J usage is TRBJ2-4, with 7 positions matching TRBD1. The CDR3 is made up of 12 amino acids. Germline V gives CDR1 SQVTM, CDR2 ANQGSEA. Trimming at V came to 6 bases and at J to 7 bases, leaving 6 bases not matched to a gene. CDR3 DNA sequence: TGCAGCGTGGTGACAGGGACGAACATTCAGTACTTC. It encodes CSVVTGTNIQYF. Full variable domain (rest looked up from reference TRBV29-1 and TRBJ2-4): SAVISQKPSRDICQRGTSLTIQCQVDSQVTMMFWYRQQPGQSLTLIATANQGSEATYESGFVIDKFPISRPNLTFSTLTVSNMSPEDSSIYLCSVVTGTNIQYFGAGTRLSVL.